This T cell receptor beta chain was profiled in a study of TIL therapy for anti-PD-1-resistant metastatic lung cancer. Whole-study findings and limits: TIL clonotype persistence in blood showed no apparent association with response.

CDR3 length equals 13 residues. Germline loops: CDR1 MGHDK, CDR2 SYGVNS. The V segment lost 6 bases and the J segment 4 bases; nucleotides outside the gene matches: 3. Sample time point: pre-treatment sample, taken before nivolumab and TIL therapy. In regard to this clone: Its antigen remains unidentified.

The immunoSEQ assay was v3. Measured with immunoSEQ multiplex PCR; TCRdb has only the in-frame clones, and not every one. This table has 16,000 or so clones, approximately 74% appearing once. The TCR sequence derives from a person between 25 and 80 years old with non-small cell lung cancer. The sample here was blood, taken at baseline. The rearrangement joins TRBV25-1 to TRBJ2-3, with TRBD2 matching over 8 bases. This chain's CDR3 is CASRSGGADTQYF. Here the CDR3 DNA reads TGTGCCAGCAGGTCCGGGGGGGCAGATACGCAGTATTTT.